The next 13 T cell receptor beta chains were all read from a single sample in a study of T cell responses to AZD1222 COVID-19 vaccine. Profiled with immunoSEQ multiplex PCR; TCRdb holds only in-frame clones, not every one. The data contain approximately 150,000 clones, about 89% of them singletons. This sample comprised peripheral blood, obtained 28 days after the second AZD1222 dose. The receptor set was obtained from an adult who received the AZD1222 COVID-19 vaccine.

The rearrangement joins TRBV19 to TRBJ1-1, with D maybe TRBD1 (5 bases). The CDR3 has 18 amino acids. The V gene lost 6 bases and the J gene lost 2 bases, with 25 bases spanning the gap. Germline values: CDR1 LNHDA, CDR2 SQIVND (reference sequence). CDR3 region: CASRPIREGPERNTEAFF. DNA for the CDR3: TGTGCCAGTAGACCCATTCGAGAGGGGCCAGAGAGAAACACTGAAGCTTTCTTT.

The J gene is TRBJ2-5, the V gene TRBV25-1; D is uncertain. The CDR3 totals 14 residues. CDR1 and CDR2 (germline): MGHDK, SYGVNS. Trimming removed 4 bases from V and 1 base from J, with 10 bases in between. CDR3: CASSGLQSQETQYF. The CDR3 DNA sequence: TGTGCCAGCAGTGGATTGCAGTCCCAAGAGACCCAGTACTTC.

A single count supports this clone. The genes are TRBV29-1 and TRBJ1-2; D gene ambiguous. Per germline, CDR1 SQVTM and CDR2 ANQGSEA. The CDR3 contains 11 residues. Deletions cut 6 bases from V and 5 bases from J, with 10 bases between. CDR3: CSVVDGYGYTF. In nucleotides, the CDR3 is TGCAGCGTCGTTGACGGATATGGCTACACCTTC.

Only one count was recorded for this clone. The chain links TRBV18 to TRBJ2-1; D is ambiguous. CDR1 and CDR2 (germline): KGHSH, LQKENI. This CDR3 comprises 11 residues. V shed 5 bases and J shed 5 bases, with 4 bases lying between them. CDR3 sequence reads: CASSNDNEQFF. The CDR3 coding sequence is TGTGCCAGCTCAAATGACAATGAGCAGTTCTTC.

J is TRBJ2-7 and V is TRBV27; D is uncertain. The germline V gene has CDR1 MNHEY and CDR2 SMNVEV (reference sequence). The length of the CDR3 is 14 residues. V was clipped by 0 bases and J by 3 bases, with 9 bases between them. The CDR3 spells CASSLSPLYYEQYF. CDR3 nucleotide sequence: TGTGCCAGCAGTTTATCGCCACTATACTACGAGCAGTACTTC.

The chain joins TRBV27 to TRBJ2-5; no definite D call. The CDR3 loop spans 14 amino acids. Trimming pared 2 bases from V and 2 bases from J, leaving 9 bases between. CDR1 MNHEY and CDR2 SMNVEV come from the germline V gene (reference sequence). This CDR3 reads CASSLRSAQETQYF. CDR3 DNA: TGTGCCAGCAGTTTAAGGTCAGCACAAGAGACCCAGTACTTC.

This chain links TRBV29-1 with TRBJ2-1; 10 nucleotides line up with TRBD2. V lost 6 bases, J lost 4 bases, and 9 bases stayed unmatched. This CDR3 contains 15 residues. CDR1 is SQVTM, CDR2 ANQGSEA, per germline. The CDR3 coding sequence is TGCAGCGTGGAGGGACTAGCGATTAATTACAATGAGCAGTTCTTC. This gives the protein CSVEGLAINYNEQFF.

The rearrangement uses TRBV5-1 and TRBJ2-5, with D perhaps given as TRBD1 or TRBD2 (6 bases each). Trimming removed 5 bases at V and 5 bases at J, with 16 bases between. Germline V gene data show CDR1 as SGHRS and CDR2 as YFSETQ. This CDR3 is 14 amino acids long. CDR3 in DNA: TGCGCCAGCAGAAGAGGGGGGATCAGGGAGACCCAGTACTTC. Encoded protein: CASRRGGIRETQYF.

The CDR3 region is CASSEIPRGYNEQFF. CDR3 DNA: TGTGCCAGCAGTGAAATTCCCAGGGGCTACAATGAGCAGTTCTTC. The chain joins TRBV6-1 to TRBJ2-1; D perhaps matches TRBD1 (6 bases). Deletions cut 2 bases from V and 3 bases from J, with 11 bases between. The CDR3 length is 15 residues. Germline CDR1 MNHNS, CDR2 SASEGT.

The CDR3 coding sequence is TGTGCCAGCAGCCAGACAGGGGATACTGAAGCTTTCTTT. Translated, it gives CASSQTGDTEAFF. This sequence joins TRBV12-3 or TRBV12-4 and TRBJ1-1, with TRBD1 matching 8 bases. J was trimmed by 5 bases and V by 6 bases; bases with no gene match: 5. The CDR3 is 13 residues long.

Here the CDR3 DNA reads TGTGCCAGCAGGGACAGGGGCCCCCATGGCTACACCTTC. It encodes CASRDRGPHGYTF. V usage is TRBV2 and J usage is TRBJ1-2, with 9 positions matching TRBD1. The CDR3 loop spans 13 amino acids. The V and J ends lost 6 bases and 6 bases, in that order; junction bases with no gene match: 5. Germline loops: CDR1 SNHLY, CDR2 FYNNEI.

J is TRBJ2-7 and V is TRBV5-4; 7 bases map to TRBD1. Germline lookup yields CDR1 SGHNT and CDR2 YYREEE (reference sequence). The CDR3 has 13 amino acids. Losses at the gene ends were 3 bases for V and 3 bases for J; bases not matched to a gene: 3. This CDR3 is CASSSPGGYEQYF. The CDR3, as DNA: TGTGCCAGCAGCTCGCCAGGGGGCTACGAGCAGTACTTC.

The chain links TRBV27 to TRBJ1-2; D is uncertain. The CDR3 consists of 15 residues. V gave up 8 bases and J gave up 5 bases, with 21 bases separating them. Germline loops: CDR1 MNHEY, CDR2 SMNVEV (reference sequence). The CDR3 DNA follows: TGTGCCAGCTTCGGGCAGGATCGTCCCTGGTATGGCTACACCTTC. Translating it yields CASFGQDRPWYGYTF.